A selection of T cell receptor beta chains follows, all from one sample in a study of Tregs in tolerant kidney transplant recipients. The protocol was immunoSEQ multiplex PCR, while the TCRdb copy is restricted to in-frame clones and leaves out a portion. The sample yields some 64,000 clones, around 98% seen once. This sample comprised Tregs from blood, obtained before the transplant. These receptor sequences come from a human donor who received a combined kidney and bone marrow transplant. Both conserved end residues are part of each CDR3. Fields, in order: clone size, V gene, J gene, D gene, CDR3 DNA, CDR3 protein. A D gene is named only where the DNA matches it firmly. The size field is filled for only some rows; it gives once, few, many or a size class.

>NA|TRBV5-1|TRBJ1-2|TRBD1
TGCGCCAGCAGCCCCCGGGACAGGGTCTTATATGGCTACACCTTC
CASSPRDRVLYGYTF
>NA|TRBV5-4|TRBJ1-1|NA
TGTGCCAGCAGCTGGACGGTGCGGGACACTGAAGCTTTCTTT
CASSWTVRDTEAFF
>NA|TRBV7-9|TRBJ2-1|NA
TGTGCCAGCAGCTACGGTTTATTCTACAATGAGCAGTTCTTC
CASSYGLFYNEQFF
>NA|TRBV7-8|TRBJ1-2|NA
TGTGCCAGCAGCCTAAGGGGGGGGCACTATGGCTACACCTTC
CASSLRGGHYGYTF
>NA|TRBV5-1|TRBJ1-1|NA
TGCGCCAGCAGCTCGGGGGGAACGGGGGTATACACTGAAGCTTTCTTT
CASSSGGTGVYTEAFF
>NA|TRBV5-1|TRBJ1-4|NA
TGCGCCAGCAGACCAGTGGGAGGGGTAGAAAAACTGTTTTTT
CASRPVGGVEKLFF
>NA|TRBV15|TRBJ1-1|TRBD1
TGTGCCACCAGCAGACGATGGGACAGGGAGGGGATGAACACTGAAGCTTTCTTT
CATSRRWDREGMNTEAFF
>NA|TRBV5-6|TRBJ2-1|TRBD2
TGTGCCAGCACCCCCAGGTGGGGGGGTTACAATGAGCAGTTCTTC
CASTPRWGGYNEQFF
>NA|TRBV2|TRBJ2-7|NA
TGTGCCAGCAGGGACAGTTCCTACGAGCAGTACTTC
CASRDSSYEQYF
>once|TRBV15|TRBJ2-5|TRBD1
TGTGCCACCAGCAGGAACAGGGGAGAGACCCAGTACTTC
CATSRNRGETQYF
>NA|TRBV14|TRBJ1-2|NA
TGTGCCAGCAGCCAATTGGGGAGACCTAACTATGGCTACACCTTC
CASSQLGRPNYGYTF
>NA|TRBV6-5|TRBJ2-2|NA
TGTGCCAGCAGTTACTGGCGACAACTTAACACCGGGGAGCTGTTTTTT
CASSYWRQLNTGELFF
>NA|TRBV11-2|TRBJ2-5|TRBD2
TGTGCCAGCAGCACATCGTCTAGCGGGGGGTTGGAGACCCAGTACTTC
CASSTSSSGGLETQYF
>NA|TRBV5-6|TRBJ1-2|NA
TGTGCCAGCAGCTTGGTACGGACAGCTAACTATGGCTACACCTTC
CASSLVRTANYGYTF
>NA|TRBV2|TRBJ2-4|TRBD1
TGTGCCAGCAGTGATAACAGGGGGCTAAACATTCAGTACTTC
CASSDNRGLNIQYF
>NA|TRBV29-1|TRBJ2-7|TRBD2
TGCAGCGTTGAAGAAGTGGCGGGAGGGCACGAGCAGTACTTC
CSVEEVAGGHEQYF
>NA|TRBV7-8|TRBJ2-3|TRBD1
TGTGCCAGCAGCCGGGACAGAAAAGATACGCAGTATTTT
CASSRDRKDTQYF
>NA|TRBV7-2|TRBJ2-3|TRBD2
TGTGCCAGCAGCTCACGAGCGGGAGTAAGGGCAGATACGCAGTATTTT
CASSSRAGVRADTQYF
>NA|TRBV15|TRBJ2-2|TRBD1
TGTGCCACAGCAGGGGGGAACACCGGGGAGCTGTTTTTT
CATAGGNTGELFF
>NA|TRBV6-1|TRBJ2-3|NA
TGTGCCAGCAGTGAAATACGAGGCGGTAGCACAGATACGCAGTATTTT
CASSEIRGGSTDTQYF
>once|TRBV19|TRBJ1-5|TRBD1
TGTGCCAGTAGATTTAAACGTGACAGGGTTTTTGGCAATCAGCCCCAGCATTTT
CASRFKRDRVFGNQPQHF
>NA|TRBV19|TRBJ2-1|NA
TGTGCCTCGGGGGAGTGGTACAATGAGCAGTTCTTC
CASGEWYNEQFF
>once|TRBV7-9|TRBJ2-7|TRBD1
TGTGCCAGCAGCTTGGGACAGCGTTCCTACGAGCAGTACTTC
CASSLGQRSYEQYF